A selection of T cell receptor beta chains follows, all from one sample in a study of shared clonotypes between healthy human individuals. The repertoire was sequenced with immunoSEQ multiplex PCR; TCRdb's copy has only in-frame clones and lacks some. The table lists around 1,000,000 clones, roughly 80% of them singletons. The sequenced sample consisted of memory CD4+ T cells from PBMCs. The receptor set was obtained from a man in his late teens or twenties in good health. Some clones in this sample may be carry-over from other donors' samples. The CDR3 runs from the conserved cysteine through the conserved F or W. A D gene is named only where the DNA matches it firmly. The size entry is marked missing in some rows and otherwise reads once, few, many or a size class.

D gene	V gene	clone size	J gene	CDR3 DNA	CDR3 protein
TRBD2	TRBV5-1	few	TRBJ2-6	TGCGCCAGCAGCTTCCTTAGCGGGACCTCTGGGGCCAACGTCCTGACTTTC	CASSFLSGTSGANVLTF
.	TRBV5-1	.	TRBJ2-3	TGCGCCAGCAGCTCCGGAGACAGGTGGGGCACAGATACGCAGTATTTT	CASSSGDRWGTDTQYF
.	TRBV28	.	TRBJ2-7	TGTGCCACCCAGGGCAGTAACTACGAGCAGTACTTC	CATQGSNYEQYF
.	TRBV7-3	.	TRBJ2-1	TGTGCCAGCAGCTTAAACCGGGGAGAGCAGTTCTTC	CASSLNRGEQFF
.	TRBV28	.	TRBJ2-4	TGTGCCAGCAGCAACGGAGGGACCGAAGCCAAAAACATTCAGTACTTC	CASSNGGTEAKNIQYF
.	TRBV2	.	TRBJ1-2	TGTGCCAGCAGCACGACAGGAAACTATGGCTACACCTTC	CASSTTGNYGYTF
.	TRBV6-6	once	TRBJ2-1	TGTGCCAGCAGTTACAGGGTGGAGTCCTACAATGAGCAGTTCTTC	CASSYRVESYNEQFF
TRBD1	TRBV4-1	.	TRBJ1-5	TGCGCCAGCAGCCAAGATCTCTTTCGGACAGGGAGGAGCAATCAGCCCCAGCATTTT	CASSQDLFRTGRSNQPQHF
.	TRBV15	few	TRBJ2-7	TGTGCCACCAGCCCGCGTCCCAGCTCCTACGAGCAGTACTTC	CATSPRPSSYEQYF
.	TRBV20-1	.	TRBJ1-3	TGCAGTCTCCACTCTGGAAACACCATATATTTT	CSLHSGNTIYF
TRBD2	TRBV5-6	.	TRBJ2-7	TGTGCCAGCAGCTTGGGAGGACTAGCGGGAGGGGTAAGCTCCTACGAGCAGTACTTC	CASSLGGLAGGVSSYEQYF
.	TRBV5-4	.	TRBJ2-2	TGTGCCAGCAGCTTGAATCTCGTGGCGAACACCGGGGAGCTGTTTTTT	CASSLNLVANTGELFF
.	TRBV28	.	TRBJ1-1	TGTGCCAGCAGCCTAGGGGAGGGGTGGACTGAAGCTTTCTTT	CASSLGEGWTEAFF
.	TRBV7-7	.	TRBJ2-3	TGTGCCAGCAGCCCTACTGAGGTGTCAGATACGCAGTATTTT	CASSPTEVSDTQYF
.	TRBV28	many	TRBJ1-2	TGTGCCAGCAGTTTATCCCGTGGTGGCTACACCTTC	CASSLSRGGYTF
TRBD2	TRBV25-1	.	TRBJ2-3	TGTGCCAGCAGTGAATGCGGTCTAGCGGGAGAGAAGGCAGATACGCAGTATTTT	CASSECGLAGEKADTQYF
TRBD2	TRBV5-4	.	TRBJ2-4	TGTGCCAGCAGCTTCGGAGTAGCGGGATCGTACATTCAGTACTTC	CASSFGVAGSYIQYF
.	TRBV18	.	TRBJ1-3	TGTGCCAGCTCACCCTCCCCCGTAAATTCTGGAAACACCATATATTTT	CASSPSPVNSGNTIYF
.	TRBV5-6	.	TRBJ2-2	TGTGCCAGCAGCCAGTTCTCCAACACCGGGGAGCTGTTTTTT	CASSQFSNTGELFF
.	TRBV6-5	.	TRBJ2-7	TGTGCCAGCAGGGCGGACGGGCCCCCCTACGAGCAGTACTTC	CASRADGPPYEQYF
TRBD1	TRBV5-1	.	TRBJ2-7	TGCGCCAGCAGCAGCCGGACAGGAGTTCTCTACGAGCAGTACTTC	CASSSRTGVLYEQYF
.	TRBV15	.	TRBJ1-1	TGTGCCACCAGCTCCTTGGCTGGGGATAACACTGAAGCTTTCTTT	CATSSLAGDNTEAFF
TRBD2	TRBV2	.	TRBJ2-6	TGTGCCAGCAGCTCGGGGAGGGCAGAAACCATCTCTGGGGCCAACGTCCTGACTTTC	CASSSGRAETISGANVLTF
TRBD1	TRBV28	.	TRBJ2-7	TGTGCCAGCAGTGCCTTTGGACAGGGCTCCTACGAGCAGTACTTC	CASSAFGQGSYEQYF
.	TRBV28	.	TRBJ1-1	TGTGCCAGCAGTTTATGGGGTCAAGCGAACACTGAAGCTTTCTTT	CASSLWGQANTEAFF
.	TRBV5-6	once	TRBJ2-2	TGTGCCAGCAGCCTCGCCGGGATGGGGAACACCGGGGAGCTGTTTTTT	CASSLAGMGNTGELFF